This TCR beta chain comes out of a study of shared clonotypes between healthy human individuals. Whole-study context: Each donor's CD8 memory used one plate, CD8 naive two, each CD4 subset three. Findings and limits, study-wide: Naive CD4 clonotype sharing across a handful of donors was about 5.3%.

The assay used deep level. It was roughly 210 ng DNA, around 33,000 T cell genomes, that sorted-subset replicate PCRs used. Libraries were prepared by immunoSEQ multiplex PCR; TCRdb keeps only in-frame clonotypes and omits some of them. This sample has around 600,000 clones, with 85% to 95% found just once. Turning to this clone: No antigen is known for it.

The naive CD8 population came from CD45RO-negative cells selected for CCR7, without terminally differentiated effector memory CD45RA+ cells. CDR3 length: 13 amino acids. The ends were cut back, 3 bases at V and 5 bases at J, with 8 bases in the middle. In germline, CDR1 is SNHLY, CDR2 FYNNEI. The sequenced sample consisted of naive CD8+ T cells sorted from blood. This TCR was recovered from a woman aged 25 to 39 in good health. The chain carries TRBV2 and TRBJ2-1; D gene unclear. CDR3 sequence (DNA): TGTGCCAGCAGTGATAGCCTCGACAATGAGCAGTTCTTC. As protein: CASSDSLDNEQFF.